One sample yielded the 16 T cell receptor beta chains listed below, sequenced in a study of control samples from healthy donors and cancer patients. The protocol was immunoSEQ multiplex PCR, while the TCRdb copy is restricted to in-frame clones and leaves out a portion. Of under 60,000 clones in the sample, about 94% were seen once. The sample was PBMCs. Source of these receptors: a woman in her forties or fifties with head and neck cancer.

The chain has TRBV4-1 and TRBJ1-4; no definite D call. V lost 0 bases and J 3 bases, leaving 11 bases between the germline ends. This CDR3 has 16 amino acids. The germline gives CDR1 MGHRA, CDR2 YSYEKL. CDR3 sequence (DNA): TGCGCCAGCAGCCAAGATAGGAATAGGGCTAATGAAAAACTGTTTTTT. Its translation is CASSQDRNRANEKLFF.

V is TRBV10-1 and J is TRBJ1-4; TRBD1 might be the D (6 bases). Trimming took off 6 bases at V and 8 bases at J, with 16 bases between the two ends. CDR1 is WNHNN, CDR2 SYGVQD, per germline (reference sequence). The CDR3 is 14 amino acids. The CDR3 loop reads CASRTRQVNEKLFF. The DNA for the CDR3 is TGCGCCAGCAGGACCCGACAGGTAAACGAAAAACTGTTTTTT.

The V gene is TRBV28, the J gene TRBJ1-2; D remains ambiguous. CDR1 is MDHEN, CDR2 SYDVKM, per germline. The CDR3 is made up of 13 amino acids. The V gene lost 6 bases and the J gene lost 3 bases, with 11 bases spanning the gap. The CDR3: CASSISHHYGYTF. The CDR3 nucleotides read TGTGCCAGCAGCATTTCGCACCACTATGGCTACACCTTC.

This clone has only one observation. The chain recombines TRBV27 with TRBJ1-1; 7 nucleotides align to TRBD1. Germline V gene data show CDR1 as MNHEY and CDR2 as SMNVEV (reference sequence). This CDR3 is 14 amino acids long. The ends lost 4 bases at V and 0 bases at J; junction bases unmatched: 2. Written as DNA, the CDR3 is TGTGCCAGCAGTTCGGACAGGCTGAACACTGAAGCTTTCTTT. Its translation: CASSSDRLNTEAFF.

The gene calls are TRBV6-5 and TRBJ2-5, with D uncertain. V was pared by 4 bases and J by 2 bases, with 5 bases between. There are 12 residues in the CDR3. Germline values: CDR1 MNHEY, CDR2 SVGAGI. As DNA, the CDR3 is TGTGCCAGCAGTTCCCGACAAGAGACCCAGTACTTC. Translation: CASSSRQETQYF.

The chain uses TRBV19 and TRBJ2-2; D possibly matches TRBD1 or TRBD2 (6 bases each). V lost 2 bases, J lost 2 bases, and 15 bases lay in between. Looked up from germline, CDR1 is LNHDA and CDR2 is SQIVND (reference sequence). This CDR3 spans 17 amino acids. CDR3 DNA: TGTGCCAGTAGTATATTAAGGGGGGCGAAAAACACCGGGGAGCTGTTTTTT. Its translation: CASSILRGAKNTGELFF. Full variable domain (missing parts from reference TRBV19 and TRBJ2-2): DGGITQSPKYLFRKEGQNVTLSCEQNLNHDAMYWYRQDPGQGLRLIYYSQIVNDFQKGDIAEGYSVSREKKESFPLTVTSAQKNPTAFYLCASSILRGAKNTGELFFGEGSRLTVL.

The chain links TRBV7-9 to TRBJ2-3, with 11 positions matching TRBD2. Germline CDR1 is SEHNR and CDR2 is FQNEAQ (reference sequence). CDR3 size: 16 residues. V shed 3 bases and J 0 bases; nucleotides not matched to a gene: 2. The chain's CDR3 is CASSFLAGGSTDTQYF. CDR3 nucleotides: TGTGCCAGCAGCTTCTTAGCGGGAGGGAGCACAGATACGCAGTATTTT.

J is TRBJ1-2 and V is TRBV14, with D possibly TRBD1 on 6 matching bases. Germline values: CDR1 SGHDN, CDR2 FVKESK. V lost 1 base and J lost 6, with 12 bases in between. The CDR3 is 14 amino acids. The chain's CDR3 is CASSQAGGINGYTF. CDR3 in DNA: TGTGCCAGCAGCCAAGCGGGGGGCATCAATGGCTACACCTTC.

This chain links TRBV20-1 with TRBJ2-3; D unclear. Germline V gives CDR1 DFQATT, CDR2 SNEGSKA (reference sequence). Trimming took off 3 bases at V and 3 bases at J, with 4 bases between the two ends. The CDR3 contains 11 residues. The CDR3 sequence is CSARVTDTQYF. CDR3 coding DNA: TGCAGTGCTAGGGTTACAGATACGCAGTATTTT.

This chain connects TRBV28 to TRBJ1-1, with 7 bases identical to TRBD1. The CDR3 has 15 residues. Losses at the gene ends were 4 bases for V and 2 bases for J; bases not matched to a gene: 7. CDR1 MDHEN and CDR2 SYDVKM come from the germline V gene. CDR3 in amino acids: CASSSGQLRNTEAFF. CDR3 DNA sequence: TGTGCCAGCAGTTCGGGACAGCTTCGAAACACTGAAGCTTTCTTT.

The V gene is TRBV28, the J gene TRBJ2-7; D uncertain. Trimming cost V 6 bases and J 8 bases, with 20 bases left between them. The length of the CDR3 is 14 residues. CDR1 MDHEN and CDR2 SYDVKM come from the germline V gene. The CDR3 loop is CASRSAAALGQQYF. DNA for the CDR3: TGTGCCAGCAGGTCGGCGGCGGCCCTCGGGCAGCAGTACTTC.

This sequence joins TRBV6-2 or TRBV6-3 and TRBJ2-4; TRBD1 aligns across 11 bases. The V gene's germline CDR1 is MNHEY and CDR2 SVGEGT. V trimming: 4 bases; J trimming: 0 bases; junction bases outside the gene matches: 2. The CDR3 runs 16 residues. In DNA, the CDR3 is TGTGCCAGCAGTTTGGGACAGGGGGTAGCCAAAAACATTCAGTACTTC. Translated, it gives CASSLGQGVAKNIQYF.

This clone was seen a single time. CDR3 protein: CASSRGLAGGGEQFF. The CDR3 nucleotides read TGCGCCAGCAGCAGGGGACTAGCGGGAGGAGGTGAGCAGTTCTTC. The chain carries TRBV5-1 and TRBJ2-1, with 15 bases matching TRBD2. CDR1 and CDR2 (germline): SGHRS, YFSETQ. The CDR3 is 15 amino acids. V shed 4 bases, J shed 9 bases, and the junction held 5 bases outside the gene matches.

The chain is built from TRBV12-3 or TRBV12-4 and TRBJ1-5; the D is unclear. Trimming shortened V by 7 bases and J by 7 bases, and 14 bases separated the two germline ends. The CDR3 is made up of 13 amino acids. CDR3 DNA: TGTGCCAGCACCTTTGGTGGGAACCAGCCCCAGCATTTT. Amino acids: CASTFGGNQPQHF.

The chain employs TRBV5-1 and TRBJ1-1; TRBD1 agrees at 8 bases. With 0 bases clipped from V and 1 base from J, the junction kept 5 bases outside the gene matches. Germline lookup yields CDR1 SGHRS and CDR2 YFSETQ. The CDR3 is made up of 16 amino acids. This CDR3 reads CASSLETGAPNTEAFF. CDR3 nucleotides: TGCGCCAGCAGCTTGGAGACAGGGGCTCCGAACACTGAAGCTTTCTTT.

The CDR3 is CASRLQDTNTEAFF. For the CDR3, the DNA is TGTGCCAGTAGATTACAGGATACGAACACTGAAGCTTTCTTT. The chain recombines TRBV19 with TRBJ1-1, with D perhaps TRBD1 (5 bases). CDR3 length: 14 amino acids. V was cut by 6 bases and J by 1 base, with 12 bases left in between. Germline V CDR1 and CDR2: LNHDA, SQIVND (reference sequence).